These 29 T cell receptor beta chains originate from one sample sequenced in a study of control samples from healthy donors and cancer patients. Sequencing used immunoSEQ multiplex PCR; TCRdb keeps in-frame clones, though not all of them. The sample shows about 94,000 clones, about 85% of them seen only once. Sequenced sample: blood. Every receptor here comes from a woman between 45 and 60 years old in good health.

The CDR3 region has the DNA TGCGCCAGCAGCCAACAGCTAGCGAGAAACACCGGGGAGCTGTTTTTT. As protein: CASSQQLARNTGELFF. V gene TRBV4-1 combines with J gene TRBJ2-2, with D possibly being TRBD2 (6 bases). The CDR3 is made up of 16 amino acids. The V end lost 2 bases, the J end lost 2 bases, and 12 bases lay between the germline ends. CDR1 and CDR2 from the germline V gene are MGHRA and YSYEKL.

This clone showed up just a few times. The V and J genes are TRBV27 and TRBJ2-1; D possibly uses TRBD1 or TRBD2 (5 bases each). This CDR3 has 18 residues. Deletions cut 3 bases from V and 2 bases from J, with 20 bases between. Germline V gene sequence: CDR1 MNHEY, CDR2 SMNVEV (reference sequence). The CDR3 DNA reads as TGTGCCAGCAGTTTTTTCCTGAGGGACGAAAGCCCCTACAATGAGCAGTTCTTC. Encoded protein: CASSFFLRDESPYNEQFF.

The V and J genes are TRBV5-1 and TRBJ2-3; D gene unclear. Per the germline V gene, CDR1 is SGHRS and CDR2 is YFSETQ. Trimming shortened V by 2 bases and J by 0 bases, and 7 bases separated the two germline ends. CDR3 length: 14 residues. CDR3 coding DNA: TGCGCCAGCAGCTTCTCTAGTAGCACAGATACGCAGTATTTT. Protein: CASSFSSSTDTQYF.

The chain employs TRBV19 and TRBJ2-3; unclear D gene. Per the germline V gene, CDR1 is LNHDA and CDR2 is SQIVND (reference sequence). This CDR3 has 14 amino acids. Trimming removed 5 bases from V and 0 bases from J, with 9 bases in between. The CDR3: CASSLAGSTDTQYF. CDR3 in DNA: TGTGCCAGTAGTCTTGCCGGGAGCACAGATACGCAGTATTTT.

The rearrangement joins TRBV28 to TRBJ1-5, with D possibly matching TRBD1 (6 bases). Germline V lookup: CDR1 MDHEN, CDR2 SYDVKM. The CDR3 has 17 residues. Trimming shortened V by 3 bases and J by 6 bases, and 21 bases separated the two germline ends. CDR3: CASSLFLGGARSQPQHF. The CDR3 bases are TGTGCCAGCAGTTTGTTTCTGGGGGGCGCTAGGTCTCAGCCCCAGCATTTT. Combining the CDR3 with reference TRBV28 and TRBJ1-5 gives the whole variable domain DVKVTQSSRYLVKRTGEKVFLECVQDMDHENMFWYRQDPGLGLRLIYFSYDVKMKEKGDIPEGYSVSREKKERFSLILESASTNQTSMYLCASSLFLGGARSQPQHFGDGTRLSIL.

The chain carries TRBV5-3 and TRBJ2-5; 8 bases agree with TRBD1. TRBV5-3 is treated as an ORF (open reading frame) with a function not yet certain. The CDR3 has 15 amino acids. The ends lost 4 bases at V and 2 bases at J; junction bases unmatched: 7. CDR3 nucleotides: TGTGCCAGAAGCAGATGGACAGGGAGGCAAGAGACCCAGTACTTC. Encoded protein: CARSRWTGRQETQYF.

A single count supports this clone. This chain connects TRBV7-2 to TRBJ1-1; TRBD1 matches at 7 bases. The CDR3 loop spans 17 amino acids. V gave up 5 bases and J gave up 3 bases; unmatched junction bases: 15. The germline gives CDR1 SGHTA, CDR2 FQGNSA. In nucleotides, the CDR3 is TGTGCCAGCAGCCGTCAGGGGGGTTTCGGGCGGGACACTGAAGCTTTCTTT. Its translation is CASSRQGGFGRDTEAFF.

The chain recombines TRBV7-9 with TRBJ2-2; 11 bases are shared with TRBD2. Trimming removed 3 bases from V and 4 bases from J; junction bases left unmatched: 13. The CDR3 loop spans 19 amino acids. CDR1 and CDR2 from the germline V gene are SEHNR and FQNEAQ (reference sequence). CDR3 residues: CASSLEGLAEPYITGELFF. In DNA, the CDR3 is TGTGCCAGCAGCTTGGAGGGACTAGCGGAGCCTTACATCACCGGGGAGCTGTTTTTT.

J is TRBJ2-3 and V is TRBV7-8; 9 bases are a match to TRBD1. Germline V lookup: CDR1 SGHVS, CDR2 FQNEAQ. The CDR3 is made up of 15 amino acids. V dropped 7 bases and J dropped 3; count of bases not matched to a gene: 8. As DNA, the CDR3 is TGTGCCAGCACCGAGCGGGACAGGGAGACAGATACGCAGTATTTT. Translated, it gives CASTERDRETDTQYF.

V gene TRBV28 combines with J gene TRBJ2-3, with a tentative D call TRBD2 (6 bases). Trimming shortened V by 7 bases and J by 8 bases, and 25 bases separated the two germline ends. Germline loops: CDR1 MDHEN, CDR2 SYDVKM. There are 16 residues in the CDR3. The CDR3 DNA reads TGTGCCAGCAAATTATTGGGGAGGTACGAAAGTCCTACGCAGTATTTT. Its translation is CASKLLGRYESPTQYF.

The rearrangement joins TRBV27 to TRBJ2-5; D is possibly TRBD1 (5 bases). The length of the CDR3 is 16 residues. V lost 1 base to trimming and J lost 4 bases, with 16 bases between them. Germline V gene data show CDR1 as MNHEY and CDR2 as SMNVEV (reference sequence). This chain's CDR3 is CASSLYRQRRGETQYF. For the CDR3, the DNA is TGTGCCAGCAGTTTATATCGACAGAGACGTGGAGAGACCCAGTACTTC.

J is TRBJ2-5 and V is TRBV29-1; D not certain. The CDR3 covers 13 residues. Germline assignment: CDR1 SQVTM and CDR2 ANQGSEA. V lost 4 bases and J lost 0, with 9 bases in between. In DNA form, the CDR3 reads TGCAGCGTTGGCCTCGCCCACCAAGAGACCCAGTACTTC. Translating gives CSVGLAHQETQYF.

This rearrangement joins TRBV5-1 to TRBJ1-2; TRBD1 aligns across 8 bases. CDR3 length equals 14 residues. The trim removed 4 bases at V and 3 bases at J, leaving 5 bases unmatched. Germline V lookup: CDR1 SGHRS, CDR2 YFSETQ. This chain's CDR3 is CASSPTGEDYGYTF. CDR3 bases: TGCGCCAGCAGCCCGACAGGGGAAGACTATGGCTACACCTTC.

This rearrangement joins TRBV28 to TRBJ2-5; TRBD1 matches 10 bases. Germline V gives CDR1 MDHEN, CDR2 SYDVKM. The CDR3 runs to 16 residues. Germline trimming cut 5 bases from V and 4 bases from J; bases unmatched to any gene: 10. For the CDR3, the DNA is TGTGCCAGCAGTCTACAGACAGGGGGCTCACGAGAGACCCAGTACTTC. Residues: CASSLQTGGSRETQYF.

The genes are TRBV18 and TRBJ1-2; TRBD1 might be the D (5 bases). Per the germline V gene, CDR1 is KGHSH and CDR2 is LQKENI. The V gene lost 1 base and the J gene lost 2 bases, with 11 bases spanning the gap. This CDR3 has 15 amino acids. The CDR3 spells CASSPQNRLNYGYTF. In DNA form, the CDR3 reads TGTGCCAGCTCACCACAAAACAGGTTGAACTATGGCTACACCTTC.

This rearrangement joins TRBV2 to TRBJ2-3; D is uncertain. Germline values: CDR1 SNHLY, CDR2 FYNNEI. The CDR3 has 12 residues. V was clipped by 4 bases and J by 2 bases, with 4 bases between them. CDR3 nucleotide sequence: TGTGCCAGCAGTGTCCACACAGATACGCAGTATTTT. It yields the protein CASSVHTDTQYF.

In this sample, this clone turned up a few times. V gene TRBV5-8 combines with J gene TRBJ2-1, with D hard to call. This CDR3 is built from 13 residues. The germline V and J ends were trimmed by 4 bases and 7 bases, with 12 bases remaining between them. The germline V gene encodes CDR1 SGHTS and CDR2 YDEGEE. CDR3 nucleotides: TGTGCCAGCAGCCTGACCTATAGGAATGAGCAGTTCTTC. Residues: CASSLTYRNEQFF.

The chain carries TRBV15 and TRBJ2-2; D not resolved. V was trimmed by 3 bases and J by 5 bases, leaving 10 bases between them. The germline CDR1 and CDR2 sequences are LNHNV and YYDKDF (reference sequence). The CDR3 runs to 14 residues. The CDR3 protein is CATSRDLVTGELFF. The CDR3 nucleotides read TGTGCCACCAGCAGGGATCTTGTGACCGGGGAGCTGTTTTTT.

In its sample, this clone was seen once. The V gene is TRBV19, the J gene TRBJ1-5; D is ambiguous. The germline gives CDR1 LNHDA, CDR2 SQIVND (reference sequence). Trimming shortened V by 10 bases and J by 2 bases, and 18 bases separated the two germline ends. The CDR3 spans 15 residues. The CDR3 nucleotides are TGTGCCACCCAGATAACGACCGCGGGCAATCAGCCCCAGCATTTT. Residues: CATQITTAGNQPQHF.

The chain carries TRBV7-2 and TRBJ1-6; perhaps TRBD1 as D (5 bases). Trimming shortened V by 5 bases and J by 9 bases, and 29 bases separated the two germline ends. There are 19 residues in the CDR3. Germline assignment: CDR1 SGHTA and CDR2 FQGNSA. The CDR3 sequence is CASSPGVGGWGVAASPLHF. CDR3 coding DNA: TGTGCCAGCAGCCCCGGGGTTGGGGGATGGGGAGTTGCGGCTTCACCCCTCCACTTT. Together with reference TRBV7-2 and TRBJ1-6, the CDR3 gives the full variable domain: GAGVSQSPSNKVTEKGKDVELRCDPISGHTALYWYRQSLGQGLEFLIYFQGNSAPDKSGLPSDRFSAERTGGSVSTLTIQRTQQEDSAVYLCASSPGVGGWGVAASPLHFGNGTRLTVT.

The chain combines TRBV25-1 with TRBJ1-4; the D is unclear. The CDR3 is 15 amino acids. V was pared by 6 bases and J by 0 bases, with 11 bases between. The germline gives CDR1 MGHDK, CDR2 SYGVNS. The CDR3 region is CASRAPVATNEKLFF. In DNA form, the CDR3 reads TGTGCCAGCAGGGCACCGGTTGCAACTAATGAAAAACTGTTTTTT.

This clone was found a few times. The chain couples TRBV6-2 or TRBV6-3 to TRBJ1-2; D is uncertain. The CDR3 sequence is 14 residues long. CDR1 and CDR2 from the germline V gene are MNHEY and SVGEGT. The germline V and J ends were trimmed by 0 bases and 4 bases, with 9 bases remaining between them. The CDR3 is CASSYSFQFYGYTF. As DNA, the CDR3 is TGTGCCAGCAGTTACTCGTTTCAGTTCTATGGCTACACCTTC.

The chain couples TRBV7-9 to TRBJ1-3, with no clear D. The CDR3 has 14 amino acids. Trimming left V 1 base short and J 4 bases short, with 8 bases between. The germline V gene has CDR1 SEHNR and CDR2 FQNEAQ (reference sequence). The CDR3 loop reads CASSLDTVGNTIYF. For the CDR3, the DNA is TGTGCCAGCAGCTTAGATACGGTGGGAAACACCATATATTTT.

The rearrangement joins TRBV7-2 to TRBJ2-1, with 11 bases that match TRBD2. The CDR3 loop spans 18 amino acids. Germline V gives CDR1 SGHTA, CDR2 FQGNSA. The trim removed 5 bases at V and 9 bases at J, leaving 18 bases unmatched. CDR3 in amino acids: CASSQRSALAGVLGEQFF. In DNA form, the CDR3 reads TGTGCCAGCAGCCAAAGGAGTGCACTAGCGGGGGTTTTGGGTGAGCAGTTCTTC.

The chain links TRBV11-2 to TRBJ2-7; D uncertain. CDR1 and CDR2 from the germline V gene are SGHAT and FQNNGV. Trimming cost V 7 bases and J 5 bases, with 21 bases left between them. The CDR3 runs 15 residues. Here the CDR3 reads CASTPFRVVGNEQYF. CDR3 nucleotides: TGTGCCAGCACTCCCTTTAGGGTCGTAGGCAACGAGCAGTACTTC.

The rearrangement uses TRBV5-6 and TRBJ2-2; TRBD1 matches 8 bases. Germline assignment: CDR1 SGHDT and CDR2 YYEEEE. With 0 bases clipped from V and 4 bases from J, the junction kept 5 bases outside the gene matches. This CDR3 spans 16 amino acids. CDR3 nucleotide sequence: TGTGCCAGCAGCTTGGAGCAGGGGGCAAGCACCGGGGAGCTGTTTTTT. It yields the protein CASSLEQGASTGELFF.

The chain is built from TRBV5-1 and TRBJ2-1; the D gene is possibly TRBD1 (7 bases). This CDR3 is 17 amino acids long. The V and J ends lost 2 bases and 0 bases respectively, with 15 bases between them. CDR1 is SGHRS and CDR2 is YFSETQ in the germline V gene. CDR3 in DNA: TGCGCCAGCAGCTTAGGGGCAGGGGGAGGCTCCTACAATGAGCAGTTCTTC. It is translated as CASSLGAGGGSYNEQFF.

The V gene is TRBV7-2, the J gene TRBJ2-1; D is perhaps TRBD2 (5 bases). The CDR3 is 14 residues long. Per germline, CDR1 SGHTA and CDR2 FQGNSA. Trimming pared 4 bases from V and 9 bases from J, leaving 16 bases between. CDR3 protein: CASSSWLALGEQFF. The CDR3 DNA sequence: TGTGCCAGCAGCTCCTGGCTAGCCCTTGGTGAGCAGTTCTTC.

The rearrangement links TRBV6-6 to TRBJ2-3; D not certain. The CDR3 is made up of 12 amino acids. Per the germline V gene, CDR1 is MNHNY and CDR2 is SVGAGI (reference sequence). V dropped 0 bases and J dropped 6 bases, with 4 bases sitting between them. The CDR3 nucleotides are TGTGCCAGCAGTTACTCGAGGGATACGCAGTATTTT. Its translation is CASSYSRDTQYF.